The clone carrying this T cell receptor (beta chain) was found a few times. The antigen remains undetermined. This entry comes from a study of blood T cells in healthy people across ages. Findings and caveats of the study: PBMCs were not sorted, which prevented a conclusive comparison of naive versus antigen-experienced cells.

With a J-beta primer mix and a sample-barcoded 5' primer, a second PCR ran about 7 to 12 cycles. TCRdb processed the 5' RACE reads anew with MiXCR; each CDR3 protein has one entry. The table includes fewer than 1 million distinct CDR3 sequences, under 55% detected once. The TCR originated in a man between 60 and 70 years old in good health. The specimen was blood.

Here the CDR3 DNA reads TGTGCCAGCAGTTTGTATGCCAAAAACATTCAGTACTTC. Translating gives CASSLYAKNIQYF. The rearrangement joins TRBV27 to TRBJ2-4; no firm D call. The CDR3 has 13 residues. The V gene lost 3 bases and the J gene lost 1 base, with 4 bases spanning the gap. CDR1 and CDR2 (germline): MNHEY, SMNVEV (reference sequence).